These 24 T cell receptor beta chains were sequenced from one sample in a study of shared clonotypes between healthy human individuals. This table comes from immunoSEQ multiplex PCR, and its TCRdb copy is limited to in-frame clones, with some not included. The data contain some 1.1 million clones, roughly 80% of them seen just once; the ten biggest clones take up over 0.8%. Sample: memory CD4+ T cells from PBMCs. Sample subset: CD45RA-negative fraction. These receptors all stem from a man aged 18 to 29 in good health. Some clones in this sample may be carry-over from other donors' samples.

This clone was recorded a few times. V is TRBV5-1 and J is TRBJ2-5; TRBD1 is a possible D gene (5 bases). This CDR3 has 14 residues. With 3 bases removed from V and 9 bases from J, the gap between germline ends came to 18 bases. Germline CDR1 is SGHRS and CDR2 is YFSETQ. CDR3 loop: CASSSEIQGSAQYF. The CDR3 DNA is TGCGCCAGCAGCTCAGAAATCCAGGGTTCGGCCCAGTACTTC.

In its sample, this clone was seen a few times. V usage is TRBV9 and J usage is TRBJ2-1; D might be TRBD2 (6 bases). Deletions cut 0 bases from V and 7 bases from J, with 20 bases between. Germline assignment: CDR1 SGDLS and CDR2 YYNGEE. The CDR3 extends over 17 amino acids. CDR3 loop: CASSVEAWGDLENEQFF. The CDR3 DNA reads as TGTGCCAGCAGCGTAGAGGCGTGGGGGGACTTGGAAAATGAGCAGTTCTTC.

The gene calls are TRBV18 and TRBJ1-5; D not certain. CDR1 is KGHSH, CDR2 LQKENI, per germline. V was cut by 3 bases and J by 6 bases, with 15 bases left in between. This CDR3 has 15 amino acids. CDR3 nucleotides: TGTGCCAGCTCACCCGCATCGGGGTCCCGTCAGCCCCAGCATTTT. Amino acid sequence: CASSPASGSRQPQHF.

On this clone: Other DNA sequences in this sample translate to the same CDR3. The V call is TRBV18, the J call TRBJ1-1; 10 bases map to TRBD1. With V trimmed by 3 bases and J by 5 bases, 3 bases remained unmatched. Germline V lookup: CDR1 KGHSH, CDR2 LQKENI. This CDR3 has 14 amino acids. Here the CDR3 reads CASSPGTGDTEAFF. The CDR3 nucleotides are TGTGCCAGCTCACCGGGGACAGGGGATACTGAAGCTTTCTTT.

V is TRBV28 and J is TRBJ2-7; 7 bases match TRBD1. From germline, CDR1 is MDHEN and CDR2 SYDVKM. CDR3 length: 11 residues. V was pared by 8 bases and J by 2 bases, with 0 bases of the junction left unmatched. The CDR3 protein is CASGQAYEQYF. Written as DNA, the CDR3 is TGTGCCAGCGGACAGGCCTACGAGCAGTACTTC.

This chain links TRBV4-2 with TRBJ1-6; D is possibly TRBD1 (6 bases). There are 14 residues in the CDR3. V was pared by 4 bases and J by 10 bases, with 14 bases between. Germline values: CDR1 LGHNA, CDR2 YNFKEQ. CDR3 region: CASSPPGHWSPLHF. The CDR3 region has the DNA TGTGCCAGCAGCCCGCCGGGACATTGGTCACCCCTCCACTTT.

Details on this clone: The CDR3 end shows no conserved phenylalanine or tryptophan, and so a read error is likely. J is TRBJ1-5 and V is TRBV28; 8 nucleotides agree with TRBD1. The CDR3 is 14 residues long. The V gene's germline CDR1 is MDHEN and CDR2 SYDVKM. The trim removed 6 bases at V and 3 bases at J, leaving 4 bases unmatched. The CDR3 reads CASRRTGNNQPQHS. The CDR3 region has the DNA TGTGCCAGCAGACGGACAGGGAACAATCAGCCCCAGCATTCT.

In regard to this clone: This same CDR3 is encoded by further DNA sequences in the sample. CDR3 sequence: CASSLEGTYEQYF. In DNA form, the CDR3 reads TGCGCCAGCAGCTTGGAGGGAACCTACGAGCAGTACTTC. J is TRBJ2-7 and V is TRBV5-1; D is uncertain. CDR1 is SGHRS, CDR2 YFSETQ, per germline. Trimming shortened V by 0 bases and J by 2 bases, and 6 bases separated the two germline ends. The CDR3 spans 13 residues.

This clone occurred many times. The chain couples TRBV4-2 to TRBJ1-5; unclear D gene. Trimming took 1 base from V and 6 from J, leaving 10 bases between them. The CDR3 contains 14 residues. The germline CDR1 and CDR2 sequences are LGHNA and YNFKEQ. CDR3 in amino acids: CASSQGGSGQPQHF. In DNA, the CDR3 is TGTGCCAGCAGCCAAGGGGGTAGCGGTCAGCCCCAGCATTTT.

The chain has TRBV30 and TRBJ1-6; no firm D call. V lost 1 base to trimming and J lost 0 bases, with 13 bases between them. CDR1 and CDR2 (germline): GTSNPN, SVGIG (reference sequence). This CDR3 has 17 amino acids. For the CDR3, the DNA is TGTGCCTGGAGTGGTATGGCGTCCGGCTCCTATAATTCACCCCTCCACTTT. Amino acids: CAWSGMASGSYNSPLHF.

This chain joins TRBV30 and TRBJ2-1; 14 bases agree with TRBD2. V trimming: 2 bases; J trimming: 10 bases; junction bases outside the gene matches: 7. The CDR3 runs to 15 residues. Germline lookup yields CDR1 GTSNPN and CDR2 SVGIG (reference sequence). CDR3 bases: TGTGCCTGGAGTCTGACTAGCGGGAGGGCAAGGGAGCAGTTCTTC. Protein: CAWSLTSGRAREQFF.

Concerning this clone itself: The sample carries other DNA sequences with the same CDR3. This chain links TRBV5-1 with TRBJ2-3, with 9 bases lining up with TRBD2. V lost 4 bases, J lost 6 bases, and 12 bases stayed unmatched. CDR3 length equals 16 residues. The germline V gene has CDR1 SGHRS and CDR2 YFSETQ. CDR3 residues: CASSPRGSGRGDTQYF. Here the CDR3 DNA reads TGCGCCAGCAGCCCGAGGGGTAGCGGGAGAGGGGATACGCAGTATTTT.

The V and J genes are TRBV2 and TRBJ2-1, with 12 bases identical to TRBD2. The J segment lost 9 bases and the V segment lost 8 bases, leaving 11 bases of the junction unmatched. The CDR3 extends over 15 amino acids. CDR1 and CDR2 from the germline V gene are SNHLY and FYNNEI. The CDR3 sequence: CASQLTSGSAGEQFF. CDR3 nucleotide sequence: TGTGCCAGCCAGTTGACTAGCGGGAGCGCGGGTGAGCAGTTCTTC.

This clone is a singleton in its sample. CDR3 sequence (DNA): TGTGCCAGCAGTCCCGGGACTCCGTTTTACGAGCAGTACTTC. It encodes CASSPGTPFYEQYF. The V gene is TRBV28, the J gene TRBJ2-7, with a weak D call TRBD2 (6 bases). The V gene's germline CDR1 is MDHEN and CDR2 SYDVKM. V was trimmed by 5 bases and J by 4 bases, leaving 15 bases between them. CDR3 length equals 14 residues.

CDR3 sequence reads: CASSLASGANNEQFF. CDR3 DNA: TGTGCCAGCAGCTTGGCTAGCGGGGCAAACAATGAGCAGTTCTTC. The gene calls are TRBV5-4 and TRBJ2-1, with 9 bases fitting TRBD2. The V gene's germline CDR1 is SGHNT and CDR2 YYREEE (reference sequence). The CDR3 extends over 15 amino acids. J lost 5 bases, V lost 0 bases, and 3 bases had no gene match.

V gene TRBV4-2 combines with J gene TRBJ2-2; D is perhaps TRBD1 (5 bases). Germline V gene data show CDR1 as LGHNA and CDR2 as YNFKEQ. CDR3 length: 15 residues. Trimming removed 0 bases at V and 4 bases at J, with 9 bases between. CDR3 sequence: CASSQDGQGTGELFF. CDR3 nucleotide sequence: TGTGCCAGCAGCCAAGATGGCCAGGGCACCGGGGAGCTGTTTTTT.

Remarks on this clone: The identical CDR3 is also encoded by other nucleotide sequences in the sample. J is TRBJ1-1 and V is TRBV29-1; the match to TRBD1 covers 7 bases. This CDR3 region has 13 residues. The V gene end was trimmed by 7 bases and the J gene end by 0 bases; junction bases not matched to a gene: 5. Germline CDR1 and CDR2: SQVTM and ANQGSEA. CDR3 amino acids: CSGRQGLNTEAFF. DNA of the CDR3: TGCAGCGGACGACAGGGACTGAACACTGAAGCTTTCTTT.

The chain employs TRBV5-1 and TRBJ2-3; D may correspond to TRBD1 or TRBD2 (5 bases each). Trimming pared 1 base from V and 3 bases from J, leaving 15 bases between. Per the germline V gene, CDR1 is SGHRS and CDR2 is YFSETQ. CDR3 length equals 16 residues. The CDR3 is CASSLLGLGVTDTQYF. CDR3 nucleotides: TGCGCCAGCAGCTTGTTGGGTTTGGGGGTTACAGATACGCAGTATTTT.

This chain joins TRBV7-2 and TRBJ2-7, with TRBD2 matching 9 bases. Germline values: CDR1 SGHTA, CDR2 FQGNSA. CDR3 length equals 15 residues. After removal of 5 bases from V and 5 bases from J, the junction contained 10 bases not matched to a gene. CDR3 in amino acids: CASSTRLAVSHEQYF. DNA for the CDR3: TGTGCCAGCAGCACTCGACTAGCGGTTAGTCACGAGCAGTACTTC.

This clone has a single count. A much larger clone sits a single nucleotide away, making a read error possible. It is likely a read error, because the conserved phenylalanine at the end of the CDR3 is missing. This sequence joins TRBV30 and TRBJ2-7; D unresolved. The CDR3 is made up of 11 amino acids. V was trimmed by 2 bases and J by 6 bases, leaving 8 bases between them. Germline V gene lookup returns CDR1 GTSNPN and CDR2 SVGIG (reference sequence). CDR3 in amino acids: CAWSSPGEQYL. DNA of the CDR3: TGTGCCTGGAGTAGCCCGGGCGAGCAGTACCTC.

V and J are TRBV29-1 and TRBJ2-7, with 10 bases that match TRBD2. The length of the CDR3 is 14 residues. J lost 4 bases, V lost 5 bases, and 8 bases had no gene match. Per the germline V gene, CDR1 is SQVTM and CDR2 is ANQGSEA. The CDR3 DNA follows: TGCAGCGTTATCCCAGGGACTAGCGTATACGAGCAGTACTTC. Its protein is CSVIPGTSVYEQYF.

The genes are TRBV18 and TRBJ1-5; TRBD1 aligns across 8 bases. This CDR3 is built from 15 residues. CDR1 KGHSH and CDR2 LQKENI come from the germline V gene. V lost 3 bases to trimming and J lost 6 bases; unmatched junction nucleotides: 7. The CDR3 protein is CASSPQGTGGQPQHF. CDR3 DNA: TGTGCCAGCTCACCCCAAGGGACAGGCGGTCAGCCCCAGCATTTT.

Points on this clone: This could be a read error, since a much larger clone is one nucleotide away. V usage is TRBV6-1 and J usage is TRBJ2-1; perhaps TRBD1 as D (7 bases). This CDR3 is built from 15 residues. The germline CDR1 and CDR2 sequences are MNHNS and SASEGT. The CDR3 nucleotides read TGTGCCAGCAGTGAAGAGGGGGCAGGGGGGCATGAGCGGTTCTTC. It is translated as CASSEEGAGGHERFF.

A word on this clone: The junction differs from germline at one of its ends, possibly a read error. The chain uses TRBV28 and TRBJ1-3; D is possibly TRBD1 (5 bases). The length of the CDR3 is 16 residues. Germline loops: CDR1 MDHEN, CDR2 SYDVKM. The CDR3: CASSLLQVNAGSTIYF. The DNA of the CDR3 is TGTGCCAGCAGTTTACTACAGGTTAACGCTGGAAGCACCATATATTTT.